One sample yielded the 21 T cell receptor beta chains listed below, sequenced in a study of blood T cell repertoires in COVID-19. Clones were sequenced by immunoSEQ multiplex PCR, and TCRdb holds only the in-frame ones, with some missing. In the table there are around 100,000 clones, 89% of which are singletons. The source material was peripheral blood. Receptors were obtained from a woman aged 60-70 years with acute or convalescent COVID-19.

The chain carries TRBV25-1 and TRBJ1-1; TRBD1 might be the D (5 bases). Trimming pared 4 bases from V and 4 bases from J, leaving 13 bases between. The CDR3 length is 14 residues. From germline, CDR1 is MGHDK and CDR2 SYGVNS. The DNA of the CDR3 is TGTGCCAGCAGTGTTGGGGGGTCCAGCACTGAAGCTTTCTTT. Residues: CASSVGGSSTEAFF.

This chain uses TRBV7-9 with TRBJ2-7; tentative D call: TRBD2 (7 bases). Trimming took off 5 bases at V and 2 bases at J, with 13 bases between the two ends. Germline V CDR1 and CDR2: SEHNR, FQNEAQ (reference sequence). The CDR3 is 14 amino acids. The CDR3 protein is CASSPGDYPYEQYV. CDR3 bases: TGTGCCAGCAGCCCAGGGGACTACCCCTACGAGCAGTACGTC.

The chain couples TRBV7-9 to TRBJ1-4, with D perhaps matching TRBD1 (5 bases). Germline CDR1 and CDR2: SEHNR and FQNEAQ (reference sequence). The CDR3 runs to 13 residues. Trimming took 6 bases from V and 4 from J, leaving 9 bases between them. The DNA of the CDR3 is TGTGCCAGCAGGAGGGACTATAATGAAAAACTGTTTTTT. Its translation: CASRRDYNEKLFF.

This rearrangement joins TRBV6-5 to TRBJ1-2; the D gene is possibly TRBD1 (6 bases). CDR1 is MNHEY and CDR2 is SVGAGI in the germline V gene. The CDR3 length is 15 residues. Trimming removed 7 bases from V and 5 bases from J, with 20 bases in between. The CDR3 protein is CASTQSGTGYYGYTF. CDR3 nucleotide sequence: TGTGCCAGCACCCAATCGGGTACAGGGTATTATGGCTACACCTTC.

This clone was seen just once. V usage is TRBV11-1 and J usage is TRBJ2-5, with 7 bases matching TRBD1. CDR1 and CDR2 (germline): SGHAT, FQDESV (reference sequence). The CDR3 is 13 amino acids. Trimming took 5 bases from V and 5 from J; bases not matched to a gene: 5. The CDR3 DNA reads TGTGCCAGCAGCGCCGGGACAGTGGAGACCCAGTACTTC. It encodes CASSAGTVETQYF.

V is TRBV28 and J is TRBJ1-5, with D uncertain. CDR1 is MDHEN and CDR2 is SYDVKM in the germline V gene. This CDR3 has 13 amino acids. The V gene lost 5 bases and the J gene lost 5 bases, with 10 bases spanning the gap. The CDR3 spells CASSKENHQPQHF. The CDR3 DNA reads as TGTGCCAGCAGTAAGGAGAACCATCAGCCCCAGCATTTT.

The V call is TRBV24-1, the J call TRBJ2-1; 8 bases agree with TRBD1. The trim removed 2 bases at V and 1 base at J, leaving 6 bases unmatched. This CDR3 comprises 17 residues. Per the germline V gene, CDR1 is KGHDR and CDR2 is SFDVKD. The CDR3: CATSDSPGGESYNEQFF. DNA for the CDR3: TGTGCCACCAGTGATTCCCCAGGGGGCGAGTCCTACAATGAGCAGTTCTTC.

The rearrangement joins TRBV24-1 to TRBJ1-1, with D unclear. CDR1 is KGHDR, CDR2 SFDVKD, per germline. V was cut by 2 bases and J by 8 bases, with 17 bases left in between. The CDR3 length is 15 residues. Here the CDR3 DNA reads TGTGCCACCAGTGATTCACGGGGAGGGAACCTCGAAGCTTTCTTT. It yields the protein CATSDSRGGNLEAFF.

This sequence joins TRBV28 and TRBJ2-1; D is perhaps TRBD1 (5 bases). The CDR3 spans 16 residues. Germline loops: CDR1 MDHEN, CDR2 SYDVKM. The V end lost 5 bases, the J end lost 4 bases, and 18 bases lay between the germline ends. The CDR3 reads CASSRQGPTGYNEQFF. CDR3 coding DNA: TGTGCCAGCAGTCGCCAGGGTCCTACGGGTTACAATGAGCAGTTCTTC. Using reference TRBV28 and TRBJ2-1 for the parts outside the CDR3, the full variable domain is DVKVTQSSRYLVKRTGEKVFLECVQDMDHENMFWYRQDPGLGLRLIYFSYDVKMKEKGDIPEGYSVSREKKERFSLILESASTNQTSMYLCASSRQGPTGYNEQFFGPGTRLTVL.

Regarding this clone: One end of the junction is discordant with germline, which a read error may explain. This chain joins TRBV6-5 and TRBJ1-5, with TRBD1 as a possible D gene (5 bases). Germline V CDR1 and CDR2: MNHEY, SVGAGI. The CDR3 runs 15 residues. CDR3 bases: TGTGCCAGCAGTGACTCCGGGACTTTGGGACAGCCCCAGCATTTT. Residues: CASSDSGTLGQPQHF.

The V gene is TRBV18, the J gene TRBJ1-1; D gene unclear. CDR1 KGHSH and CDR2 LQKENI come from the germline V gene. Trimming left V 2 bases short and J 3 bases short, with 13 bases between. The CDR3 loop spans 15 amino acids. CDR3 coding DNA: TGTGCCAGCTCACCAGTCCCCAGGCGATACACTGAAGCTTTCTTT. This gives the protein CASSPVPRRYTEAFF. Full variable domain (outside the CDR3, taken from reference TRBV18 and TRBJ1-1): NAGVMQNPRHLVRRRGQEARLRCSPMKGHSHVYWYRQLPEEGLKFMVYLQKENIIDESGMPKERFSAEFPKEGPSILRIQQVVRGDSAAYFCASSPVPRRYTEAFFGQGTRLTVV.

The DNA for the CDR3 is TGTGCCGGAAGGACAGGGGGCAATACCGGGGAGCTGTTTTTT. Translation gives CAGRTGGNTGELFF. The chain recombines TRBV30 with TRBJ2-2; TRBD1 aligns across 11 bases. V lost 8 bases, J lost 5 bases, and 7 bases stayed unmatched. Germline-derived CDR1 and CDR2 are GTSNPN and SVGIG (reference sequence). This CDR3 has 14 residues. Based on the CDR3 plus reference TRBV30 and TRBJ2-2, the full variable domain is SQTIHQWPATLVQPVGSPLSLECTVEGTSNPNLYWYRQAAGRGLQLLFYSVGIGQISSEVPQNLSASRPQDRQFILSSKKLLLSDSGFYLCAGRTGGNTGELFFGEGSRLTVL.

This chain connects TRBV6-5 to TRBJ2-1; 9 bases are shared with TRBD1. Germline V lookup: CDR1 MNHEY, CDR2 SVGAGI. CDR3 size: 15 residues. V dropped 5 bases and J dropped 4; count of bases not matched to a gene: 6. CDR3 region: CASSRPGQGYNEQFF. For the CDR3, the DNA is TGTGCCAGCAGTAGACCGGGACAGGGTTACAATGAGCAGTTCTTC.

This clone showed up just once. The chain has TRBV7-9 and TRBJ1-2; tentatively, D is TRBD1 (5 bases). This CDR3 spans 13 amino acids. Germline lookup yields CDR1 SEHNR and CDR2 FQNEAQ (reference sequence). Trimming removed 1 base at V and 10 bases at J, with 13 bases between. The CDR3 DNA reads as TGTGCCAGCAGCTTAGTAGGGGCCGTCGACTACACCTTC. Translated, it gives CASSLVGAVDYTF.

CDR3 DNA: TGTGCCAGCAGCCCTGGGACAGGGATTGGTTACGAGCAGTACTTC. It is translated as CASSPGTGIGYEQYF. This rearrangement joins TRBV11-2 to TRBJ2-7; 9 bases fit TRBD1. CDR1 is SGHAT and CDR2 is FQNNGV in the germline V gene. This CDR3 spans 15 amino acids. With V trimmed by 5 bases and J by 4 bases, 9 bases remained unmatched.

The chain employs TRBV10-3 and TRBJ1-4; TRBD1 aligns across 7 bases. Germline V gene sequence: CDR1 ENHRY, CDR2 SYGVKD. J lost 5 bases, V lost 11 bases, and 11 bases had no gene match. The CDR3 sequence is 14 residues long. The CDR3 protein is CAVRPGQPNEKLFF. CDR3 DNA: TGTGCCGTCCGACCGGGACAGCCAAATGAAAAACTGTTTTTT.

V is TRBV7-9 and J is TRBJ1-1; perhaps TRBD1 as D (5 bases). The CDR3 has 19 amino acids. Germline CDR1 and CDR2: SEHNR and FQNEAQ (reference sequence). The ends were cut back, 4 bases at V and 0 bases at J, with 24 bases in the middle. Written as DNA, the CDR3 is TGTGCCAGCAGCTCTACCCGGGGGGTTCACGTGGGTATGAACACTGAAGCTTTCTTT. Its protein product is CASSSTRGVHVGMNTEAFF. The full variable domain, in which reference TRBV7-9 and TRBJ1-1 provide the parts outside the CDR3, is DTGVSQNPRHKITKRGQNVTFRCDPISEHNRLYWYRQTLGQGPEFLTYFQNEAQLEKSRLLSDRFSAERPKGSFSTLEIQRTEQGDSAMYLCASSSTRGVHVGMNTEAFFGQGTRLTVV.

The chain couples TRBV19 to TRBJ1-2, with D hard to call. The germline V and J ends were trimmed by 5 bases and 8 bases, with 21 bases remaining between them. The CDR3 totals 15 residues. CDR1 is LNHDA and CDR2 is SQIVND in the germline V gene (reference sequence). The CDR3 is CASSSSPMVARGYTF. The CDR3 DNA reads as TGTGCCAGTAGTTCGTCCCCGATGGTCGCGAGGGGCTACACCTTC.

The chain recombines TRBV10-3 with TRBJ2-1; 8 bases are a match to TRBD2. V gave up 4 bases and J gave up 6 bases; unmatched junction bases: 5. Germline V gene sequence: CDR1 ENHRY, CDR2 SYGVKD. CDR3 length equals 14 residues. CDR3 amino acids: CAISGGREGNEQFF. As DNA, the CDR3 is TGTGCCATCAGTGGTGGTCGGGAGGGCAATGAGCAGTTCTTC.

This chain connects TRBV25-1 to TRBJ1-3, with D perhaps matching TRBD1 (6 bases). V lost 0 bases, J lost 2 bases, and 11 bases lay in between. Germline V lookup: CDR1 MGHDK, CDR2 SYGVNS. CDR3 length equals 16 residues. CDR3 sequence reads: CASSEYPQGPGNTIYF. The DNA for the CDR3 is TGTGCCAGCAGTGAATATCCCCAGGGGCCTGGAAACACCATATATTTT. Based on the CDR3 plus reference TRBV25-1 and TRBJ1-3, the full variable domain is EADIYQTPRYLVIGTGKKITLECSQTMGHDKMYWYQQDPGMELHLIHYSYGVNSTEKGDLSSESTVSRIRTEHFPLTLESARPSHTSQYLCASSEYPQGPGNTIYFGEGSWLTVV.

The V call is TRBV20-1, the J call TRBJ1-3; D not certain. The germline V gene has CDR1 DFQATT and CDR2 SNEGSKA (reference sequence). This CDR3 is built from 13 residues. With 3 bases removed from V and 2 bases from J, the gap between germline ends came to 8 bases. CDR3 bases: TGCAGTGCTAGTCCGGCGGCTGGAAACACCATATATTTT. This codes for CSASPAAGNTIYF.